A single sample is the source of the 15 T cell receptor beta chains below, sequenced in a study of tumor-infiltrating lymphocytes in primary liver carcinoma. The authors made TCR beta cDNA from 400 to 600 ng total RNA with a constant-region primer. What produced the TCR beta libraries was three nested multiplex PCR rounds using slightly modified ARM-PCR. Investigators reported that the first two PCR rounds, at about 11 cycles each, used TRBV1-TRBV30 forward primers with a C-beta reverse primer. TCRdb re-derived calls from the multiplex PCR reads in MiXCR, one entry per CDR3 protein. The table has about 200,000 distinct CDR3 sequences, less than 75% seen once. Blood RNA was derived from unsorted whole blood, and germline DNA was extracted too. The source material was peripheral blood. The receptors here all came from a woman in her sixties or seventies with primary liver carcinoma and hepatitis B virus infection.

This clonotype was counted once. Germline and junction disagree at one end, which may indicate a read error. This chain connects TRBV11-3 to TRBJ1-1, with D perhaps matching TRBD1 (5 bases). CDR3 length: 17 residues. CDR1 and CDR2 (germline): SGHNT, YENEEA. For the CDR3, the DNA is TGTGCCGGCAGCTTAGATCTAATGGGGCAAATTAACACTGTAGCTTTCTTT. It translates to CAGSLDLMGQINTVAFF. Complete variable domain (other parts from reference TRBV11-3 and TRBJ1-1): EAGVVQSPRYKIIEKKQPVAFWCNPISGHNTLYWYLQNLGQGPELLIRYENEEAVDDSQLPKDRFSAERLKGVDSTLKIQPAELGDSAVYLCAGSLDLMGQINTVAFFGQGTRLTVV.

In the case of this clonotype: Mismatch with germline at one junction end may stem from a read error. The V gene is TRBV11-2, the J gene TRBJ2-1, with 7 bases aligning to TRBD1. CDR1 is SGHAT and CDR2 is FQNNGV in the germline V gene. The CDR3 extends over 15 amino acids. CDR3 sequence (DNA): TGTACCAGTAGCCGGCTAAACTACAGGGGAAATGAGCAGTTCTTC. Residues: CTSSRLNYRGNEQFF.

V is TRBV28 and J is TRBJ2-7, with D possibly being TRBD1 (5 bases). The CDR3 has 14 residues. Germline CDR1 and CDR2: MDHEN and SYDVKM. Trimming pared 8 bases from V and 4 bases from J, leaving 18 bases between. The CDR3 region is CASGSETVIYEQYF. The CDR3 region has the DNA TGTGCCAGCGGTTCCGAGACAGTGATTTACGAGCAGTACTTC.

This chain connects TRBV28 to TRBJ1-2, with TRBD1 identical over 9 bases. Germline loops: CDR1 MDHEN, CDR2 SYDVKM. This CDR3 region has 14 residues. Germline trimming cut 10 bases from V and 8 bases from J; bases unmatched to any gene: 14. The chain's CDR3 is CANIVGQGSKGYTF. The DNA of the CDR3 is TGTGCCAACATTGTGGGACAGGGAAGTAAGGGCTACACCTTC.

This clonotype appeared once. One end of the junction varies from germline; a read error may be responsible. This rearrangement joins TRBV4-2 to TRBJ2-3; TRBD2 agrees at 13 bases. Per the germline V gene, CDR1 is LGHNA and CDR2 is YNFKEQ. The length of the CDR3 is 17 residues. The CDR3: CVSSRDTSGRAQDTQYF. The DNA for the CDR3 is TGTGTCAGCAGCCGCGATACTAGCGGGAGGGCCCAAGATACGCAGTATTTT.

In the case of this clonotype: Its ends do not fully match the called genes, so a read error is possible. The chain uses TRBV4-1 and TRBJ1-2, with D tentatively TRBD1 (5 bases). Germline V CDR1 and CDR2: MGHRA, YSYEKL. There are 13 residues in the CDR3. CDR3 nucleotide sequence: TGCGCCAGCAGCCAAGATATCGGGGGAGGCTACACCTTT. It encodes CASSQDIGGGYTF.

This chain uses TRBV11-2 with TRBJ1-1; D gene unclear. Trimming shortened V by 7 bases and J by 5 bases, and 17 bases separated the two germline ends. This CDR3 spans 14 amino acids. The V gene's germline CDR1 is SGHAT and CDR2 FQNNGV. CDR3: CASNQTTRGTEAFF. The CDR3 bases are TGTGCCAGCAACCAAACGACCAGAGGTACTGAAGCTTTCTTT.

This clonotype has a count of ten or more. The chain employs TRBV29-1 and TRBJ2-3, with D unresolved. The germline CDR1 and CDR2 sequences are SQVTM and ANQGSEA. V was trimmed by 5 bases and J by 6 bases, leaving 6 bases between them. CDR3 length: 10 amino acids. CDR3 bases: TGCAGCGTTCTGGGGGATACGCAGTATTTT. It yields the protein CSVLGDTQYF.

The count of this clonotype is one. One junction end does not reproduce the germline sequence, and a read error may be involved. The rearrangement links TRBV11-1 to TRBJ2-6, with D tentatively TRBD1 (6 bases). The CDR3 totals 15 residues. Germline CDR1 reads SGHAT; CDR2 reads FQDESV (reference sequence). The CDR3 DNA is TGTGCCAGCAGCACAACAGGGTCTGGAGCCAACGTCCTGACTTTC. It yields the protein CASSTTGSGANVLTF.

Of note for this clonotype: This may be a read error: a much more frequent sequence differs by one nucleotide. The rearrangement uses TRBV6-5 and TRBJ2-1, with D perhaps given as TRBD1 or TRBD2 (5 bases each). Germline CDR1 reads MNHEY; CDR2 reads SVGAGI. CDR3 length: 11 residues. The CDR3 loop reads CASKGTHEQLF. In DNA, the CDR3 is TGTGCCAGCAAAGGGACCCATGAGCAGCTCTTC.

Regarding this clonotype: A read error may produce the germline difference seen at one junction end. The J gene is TRBJ2-7, the V gene TRBV11-2; 10 bases are shared with TRBD2. The CDR3 has 17 amino acids. From germline, CDR1 is SGHAT and CDR2 FQNNGV. The CDR3 is CASSLVGRAGGLHEQNF. In DNA, the CDR3 is TGTGCCAGCAGCTTAGTTGGTCGAGCGGGAGGGCTACACGAGCAGAACTTC.

V is TRBV6-1 and J is TRBJ2-3; 16 bases map to TRBD2. Per the germline V gene, CDR1 is MNHNS and CDR2 is SASEGT. The CDR3 contains 15 residues. As DNA, the CDR3 is TGTGTCAACGAACCGGGACTAGCGGGGGGGGATACGCAGTATTTT. Its translation is CVNEPGLAGGDTQYF.

Ten or more counts support this clonotype. The rearrangement uses TRBV29-1 and TRBJ2-7, with D perhaps TRBD2 (6 bases). Germline loops: CDR1 SQVTM, CDR2 ANQGSEA. V was shortened by 6 bases and J by 4 bases, with 16 bases between the two germline ends. This CDR3 has 13 amino acids. This CDR3 reads CSVSPGGTYEQYF. The DNA of the CDR3 is TGCAGCGTGTCCCCTGGCGGGACTTACGAGCAGTACTTC.

A remark on this clonotype: A junction boundary mismatches the germline segment, possibly from a read error. This chain connects TRBV14 to TRBJ2-4; the D gene is possibly TRBD1 (6 bases). Germline CDR1 SGHDN, CDR2 FVKESK. The CDR3 runs to 16 residues. CDR3 coding DNA: TGTGCAAGCAGTGAAACCGGGACACCACCCAAAAACATTAAGTACTTC. Translating gives CASSETGTPPKNIKYF.

Remarks on this clonotype: A much more abundant neighbour one base away suggests this may be a read error. The chain links TRBV6-1 to TRBJ2-7; tentatively, D is TRBD1 (5 bases). Germline V gives CDR1 MNHNS, CDR2 SASEGT. The CDR3 has 12 residues. The CDR3 region is CASRGVAYDQYF. CDR3 DNA: TGTGCCAGCAGAGGGGTGGCCTACGACCAGTACTTC.